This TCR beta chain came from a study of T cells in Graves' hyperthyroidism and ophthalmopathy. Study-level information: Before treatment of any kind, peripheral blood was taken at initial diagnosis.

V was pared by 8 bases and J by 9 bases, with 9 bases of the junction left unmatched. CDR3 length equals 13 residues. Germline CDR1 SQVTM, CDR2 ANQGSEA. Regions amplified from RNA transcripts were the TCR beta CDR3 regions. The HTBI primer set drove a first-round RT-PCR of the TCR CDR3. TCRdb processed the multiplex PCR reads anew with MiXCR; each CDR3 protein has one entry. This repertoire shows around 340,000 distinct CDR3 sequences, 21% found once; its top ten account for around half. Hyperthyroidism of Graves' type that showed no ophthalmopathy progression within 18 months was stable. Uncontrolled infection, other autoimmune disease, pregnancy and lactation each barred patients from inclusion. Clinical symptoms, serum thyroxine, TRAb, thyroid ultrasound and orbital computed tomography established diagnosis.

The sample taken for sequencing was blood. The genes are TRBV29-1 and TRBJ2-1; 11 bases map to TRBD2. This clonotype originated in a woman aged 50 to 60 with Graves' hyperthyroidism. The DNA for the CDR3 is TGCAGCTGCGAGACTAGCGGGAATAGTGAGCAGTTCTTC. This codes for CSCETSGNSEQFF.